The 10 T cell receptor beta chains below were found in one sample sequenced in a study of CD8 T cells in Susac syndrome. When the RNA was reverse transcribed, random hexamers were used with an input of roughly 0.45 to 1 ug. TCRdb analysed the immunoSEQ multiplex PCR reads with MiXCR anew, one entry per CDR3 protein. This sample has about 120,000 distinct CDR3 sequences, with roughly 94% found just once. Sequencing used CD4+ T cells from PBMCs. These TCRs come from a human donor in good health.

This clonotype was counted a single time. CDR3 protein: CASTPGLTGSYEQYF. CDR3 DNA: TGTGCCAGCACCCCTGGTTTGACGGGATCCTACGAGCAGTACTTC. The V and J genes are TRBV6-6 and TRBJ2-7; D possibly corresponds to TRBD2 (5 bases). The CDR3 extends over 15 amino acids. V was pared by 7 bases and J by 1 base, with 17 bases between. Germline CDR1 is MNHNY and CDR2 is SVGAGI (reference sequence).

The gene calls are TRBV6-5 and TRBJ1-1; D is undetermined. Trimming took off 3 bases at V and 8 bases at J, with 7 bases between the two ends. CDR3 length: 11 residues. The germline V gene encodes CDR1 MNHEY and CDR2 SVGAGI. The CDR3 region is CASSYRKEAFF. CDR3 sequence (DNA): TGTGCCAGCAGTTATAGGAAAGAAGCTTTCTTT.

The CDR3 DNA is TGTGCCTGGAGTGGTGCCGGGGTCGTACAAGAGACCCAGTACTTC. The encoded protein is CAWSGAGVVQETQYF. The chain joins TRBV30 to TRBJ2-5; TRBD2 might be the D (5 bases). Germline V gene sequence: CDR1 GTSNPN, CDR2 SVGIG (reference sequence). The CDR3 has 15 amino acids. The ends were cut back, 1 base at V and 2 bases at J, with 14 bases in the middle.

The gene calls are TRBV9 and TRBJ1-3; D gene ambiguous. Trimming took off 0 bases at V and 2 bases at J, with 9 bases between the two ends. Germline values: CDR1 SGDLS, CDR2 YYNGEE. The CDR3 sequence is 15 residues long. Here the CDR3 reads CASSVDGTPGNTIYF. CDR3 in DNA: TGTGCCAGCAGCGTAGATGGAACACCTGGAAACACCATATATTTT.

The rearrangement links TRBV18 to TRBJ2-7; D gene unclear. The V gene's germline CDR1 is KGHSH and CDR2 LQKENI. Trimming shortened V by 3 bases and J by 2 bases, and 14 bases separated the two germline ends. There are 15 residues in the CDR3. In DNA form, the CDR3 reads TGTGCCAGCTCACCTCCCTCGCGGAGTGCCTACGAGCAGTACTTC. This encodes CASSPPSRSAYEQYF. Full variable domain (outside the CDR3, taken from reference TRBV18 and TRBJ2-7): NAGVMQNPRHLVRRRGQEARLRCSPMKGHSHVYWYRQLPEEGLKFMVYLQKENIIDESGMPKERFSAEFPKEGPSILRIQQVVRGDSAAYFCASSPPSRSAYEQYFGPGTRLTVT.

The chain uses TRBV29-1 and TRBJ1-1; TRBD1 might be the D (6 bases). The CDR3 runs to 13 residues. Germline V gene sequence: CDR1 SQVTM, CDR2 ANQGSEA. The ends were cut back, 8 bases at V and 0 bases at J, with 13 bases in the middle. CDR3: CSTMTGVNTEAFF. The CDR3 DNA sequence: TGCAGCACGATGACAGGAGTGAACACTGAAGCTTTCTTT.

V and J are TRBV7-9 and TRBJ1-1, with D uncertain. There are 15 residues in the CDR3. CDR1 and CDR2 from the germline V gene are SEHNR and FQNEAQ (reference sequence). V lost 5 bases and J lost 1, with 14 bases in between. The CDR3 nucleotides read TGTGCCAGCAGCGCCCAAGACGGCCCGAACACTGAAGCTTTCTTT. It yields the protein CASSAQDGPNTEAFF.

V gene TRBV18 combines with J gene TRBJ1-4, with 7 bases lining up with TRBD1. This CDR3 has 15 amino acids. The germline CDR1 and CDR2 sequences are KGHSH and LQKENI. V lost 4 bases to trimming and J lost 0 bases; unmatched junction nucleotides: 2. The CDR3 DNA is TGTGCCAGCTCACGAGACAGGGCAACTAATGAAAAACTGTTTTTT. It translates to CASSRDRATNEKLFF.

This chain uses TRBV27 with TRBJ2-7; perhaps TRBD2 as D (6 bases). The CDR3 is 15 residues long. Germline CDR1 reads MNHEY; CDR2 reads SMNVEV (reference sequence). Trimming shortened V by 10 bases and J by 5 bases, and 24 bases separated the two germline ends. The CDR3 loop is CATSRLGGRADEQYF. DNA of the CDR3: TGTGCCACAAGCCGCCTGGGGGGACGGGCTGACGAGCAGTACTTC.

The chain is built from TRBV28 and TRBJ2-5, with no clear D. The germline V gene encodes CDR1 MDHEN and CDR2 SYDVKM. CDR3 length: 15 amino acids. Trimming cost V 3 bases and J 5 bases, with 16 bases left between them. CDR3 loop: CASSFPGLPAETQYF. The DNA for the CDR3 is TGTGCCAGCAGTTTCCCGGGCCTACCCGCGGAGACCCAGTACTTC.